Detailed here is one TCR beta chain. The antigen is not known. At one end, the junction sequence differs from germline, possibly due to a read error. This sample is part of a study of blood T cells in healthy people across ages. Study details: Template switching recovered approximately one barcoded beta molecule for every two T cells. Study observations and caveats: Donor CMV status was unknown, possibly confounding expanded clonotype changes.

Per sample, at least 5.5 micrograms of total RNA were extracted. CDR3 length: 14 residues. Per germline, CDR1 SGHRS and CDR2 YFSETQ. Then a second PCR, running about 7 to 11 cycles, was carried out with a sample-barcoded 5' primer and a J-beta primer mix. TCRdb reprocessed the 5' RACE reads via MiXCR and lists one record per CDR3 protein. The sample lists around 620,000 distinct CDR3 sequences; 25% to 30% were seen once. This clonotype originated in an older woman in good health. The sequencing sample was made of blood. The genes are TRBV5-1 and TRBJ2-3; TRBD2 is a possible D gene (6 bases). CDR3 amino acids: CASSFTGTPDAQYF. The CDR3 DNA is TGCGCCAGCAGCTTCACCGGGACTCCAGATGCGCAGTATTTT.